This T cell receptor (beta chain) was captured in a study of post-analysis software for immune sequencing data. The CDR3 consists of 15 residues. V gave up 1 base and J gave up 3 bases; unmatched junction bases: 1. Germline CDR1 LGHNA, CDR2 YSLEER. This clonotype has more than one count but fewer than ten. Antigen specificity is unknown. Study-level points and caveats: Patients carried several TRBV segments more frequently than controls did, and TRBV5-6, TRBV5-1 and TRBV20-1 were among them.

Unique molecular identifiers were carried by the TCR beta cDNA libraries. TCRdb independently ran MiXCR on the PCR reads; one entry per CDR3 protein. The sample records 750,000 to 900,000 distinct CDR3 sequences, 46% being singletons. The source is a girl aged 10 to 17 with multiple sclerosis. This chain connects TRBV4-3 to TRBJ2-1, with 9 bases fitting TRBD1. The sequenced material came from blood. The CDR3 loop reads CASSQGQGVYNEQFF. CDR3 sequence (DNA): TGCGCCAGCAGCCAAGGACAGGGGGTCTACAATGAGCAGTTCTTC.